This TCR beta chain was sequenced in a study of blood T cell repertoires in COVID-19. About the study: The United States, Italy and Spain provided the acute and convalescent COVID-19 samples. T cells, B-cell-depleted T cells, or PBMCs supplied cDNA or gDNA.

Germline values: CDR1 SGHNT, CDR2 YYREEE (reference sequence). Trimming removed 0 bases from V and 6 bases from J, with 9 bases in between. CDR3 length equals 14 residues. Only one count was recorded for this clone. Original processing notes: Amplified reference gene primers provided the basis for estimating nucleated cell counts. Libraries were prepared by immunoSEQ multiplex PCR; TCRdb keeps only in-frame clonotypes and omits some of them. V and J calls and clone size come straight from that table; D and trimming were deduced from the DNA. The data show 25,000 to 35,000 clones, with 84% seen just once and 10% to 15% held by the top ten.

The receptor was isolated from a human donor in a cohort sampled during active COVID-19. The sequencing sample was made of peripheral blood. The chain carries TRBV5-4 and TRBJ2-2; maybe TRBD2 (5 bases). CDR3 nucleotides: TGTGCCAGCAGCTTGGCCGGGGTGGCCGGGGAGCTGTTTTTT. Translating it yields CASSLAGVAGELFF.